These T cell receptor beta chains were read from a single sample in a study of Graves' ophthalmopathy and Graves' hyperthyroidism. TCRdb independently ran MiXCR on the multiplex PCR reads; one entry per CDR3 protein. The sample consists of some 750,000 distinct CDR3 sequences, approximately 40% of them appearing once. Sequencing was performed on peripheral blood. Receptors originate from an adult man with Graves' ophthalmopathy. Both conserved end residues are trimmed from each CDR3. Each record gives: J gene, V gene, CDR3 protein.

J gene: TRBJ2-3; V gene: TRBV25-1; CDR3 protein: ASSGEHVSDTQY
J gene: TRBJ1-4; V gene: TRBV2; CDR3 protein: ASGGGEKLF
J gene: TRBJ1-1; V gene: TRBV10-3; CDR3 protein: AISAGGTDTEAF
J gene: TRBJ2-5; V gene: TRBV5-4; CDR3 protein: ASSLIGIQETQY
J gene: TRBJ1-4; V gene: TRBV10-1; CDR3 protein: ASSPLDRGWGTNEKLF
J gene: TRBJ2-2; V gene: TRBV9; CDR3 protein: ASSTAPTSRGTGELF
J gene: TRBJ1-1; V gene: TRBV9; CDR3 protein: ASSSPTGTVTEAF
J gene: TRBJ1-6; V gene: TRBV2; CDR3 protein: ASRPGQVDNSPLH
J gene: TRBJ2-5; V gene: TRBV25-1; CDR3 protein: ASSSRQGWQETQY
J gene: TRBJ2-5; V gene: TRBV5-6; CDR3 protein: ASSFTTGGETQY
J gene: TRBJ2-2; V gene: TRBV2; CDR3 protein: ASSAARGDTGELF
J gene: TRBJ1-2; V gene: TRBV7-9; CDR3 protein: ASSLESGADGYT
J gene: .; V gene: TRBV10-3; CDR3 protein: ASSGTELTGEETQY
J gene: TRBJ2-7; V gene: TRBV12-3/TRBV12-4; CDR3 protein: ASSFGKVSYEQY
J gene: TRBJ1-5; V gene: TRBV24-1; CDR3 protein: AWKPQGMGNQPQH
J gene: TRBJ1-5; V gene: TRBV2; CDR3 protein: ASSEQGQVQPQH
J gene: TRBJ2-5; V gene: TRBV5-8; CDR3 protein: ASSFAGTDQETQY
J gene: TRBJ1-1; V gene: TRBV2; CDR3 protein: ASSRLRVNTEAF
J gene: TRBJ2-5; V gene: TRBV20-1; CDR3 protein: SARVPRLVPPMKTQY
J gene: TRBJ1-5; V gene: TRBV29-1; CDR3 protein: SVWDRDQPQH
J gene: TRBJ1-6; V gene: TRBV19; CDR3 protein: ASSSASGSSYNSPLH
J gene: TRBJ1-1; V gene: TRBV10-3; CDR3 protein: ASSEQGMGSTEAF
J gene: TRBJ1-5; V gene: TRBV9; CDR3 protein: ASSVEGHPNQPQH
J gene: TRBJ1-2; V gene: TRBV2; CDR3 protein: ASSQTLQNNYGYT
J gene: TRBJ2-7; V gene: TRBV2; CDR3 protein: ASSDSPGHGTYEQY
J gene: TRBJ2-7; V gene: TRBV7-2; CDR3 protein: ASSLMGGHEQY
J gene: TRBJ1-6; V gene: TRBV19; CDR3 protein: ASRGTGRRGSPLH
J gene: TRBJ1-1; V gene: TRBV7-9; CDR3 protein: ASSPPGVANTEAF
J gene: TRBJ1-2; V gene: TRBV10-3; CDR3 protein: AISLPMTGSGYGYT
J gene: TRBJ1-1; V gene: TRBV19; CDR3 protein: ASLSRDSFTEAF
J gene: TRBJ1-1; V gene: TRBV29-1; CDR3 protein: SCTGTVRTEAF
J gene: TRBJ2-3; V gene: TRBV19; CDR3 protein: ASAPRRYTDTQY
J gene: TRBJ1-4; V gene: TRBV11-2; CDR3 protein: ASSQGRMMEKLF